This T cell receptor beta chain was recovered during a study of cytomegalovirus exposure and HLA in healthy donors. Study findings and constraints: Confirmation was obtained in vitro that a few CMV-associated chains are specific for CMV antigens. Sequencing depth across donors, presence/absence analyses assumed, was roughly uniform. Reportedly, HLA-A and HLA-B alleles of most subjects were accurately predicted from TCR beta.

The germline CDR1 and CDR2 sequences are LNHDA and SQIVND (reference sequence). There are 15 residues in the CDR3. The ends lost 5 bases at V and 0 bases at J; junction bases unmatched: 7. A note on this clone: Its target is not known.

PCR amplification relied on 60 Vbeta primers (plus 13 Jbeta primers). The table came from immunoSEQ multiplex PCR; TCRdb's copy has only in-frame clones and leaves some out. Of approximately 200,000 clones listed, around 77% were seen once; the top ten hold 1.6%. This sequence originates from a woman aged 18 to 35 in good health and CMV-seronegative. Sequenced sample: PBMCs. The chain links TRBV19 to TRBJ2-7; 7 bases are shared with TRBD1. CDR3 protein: CASSESTGFSYEQYF. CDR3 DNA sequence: TGTGCCAGTAGTGAATCGACAGGGTTCTCCTACGAGCAGTACTTC.